This T cell receptor beta chain originates from a study of T cell clonality in common variable immunodeficiency. Sequencing was performed with immunoSEQ multiplex PCR; in TCRdb, only in-frame clones are kept and a portion is missing. The profile covers around 39,000 clones, none occurring a single time. General study results and limits: Repertoire-complication correlations in CVID were limited by patient heterogeneity.

This clone appeared many times. Its antigen is undetermined. The DNA ends 3 residues before the CDR3 does, and the rest of the CDR3 is filled in from the germline J gene. Losses at the gene ends were 2 bases for V and 4 bases for J; bases not matched to a gene: 9. The CDR3 contains 16 residues. CDR1 is SGHNT, CDR2 YYREEE, per germline (reference sequence). The sample consisted of peripheral blood mononuclear cells. The chain combines TRBV5-4 with TRBJ2-1, with TRBD1 identical over 7 bases. The sequence came from a person between 18 and 75 years old in good health. The chain's CDR3 is CASSLPSGQNYNEQFF. CDR3 bases read: TGTGCCAGCAGCTTACCTTCGGGACAGAATTACAATGAG. The full variable domain, rest sourced from reference TRBV5-4 and TRBJ2-1, is ETGVTQSPTHLIKTRGQQVTLRCSSQSGHNTVSWYQQALGQGPQFIFQYYREEENGRGNFPPRFSGLQFPNYSSELNVNALELDDSALYLCASSLPSGQNYNEQFFGPGTRLTVL.